This T cell receptor beta chain was retrieved from a study of shared T cell receptors in the human thymus (dated by TCRdb to the early 2020s). At the level of the whole study: The study investigated the way shared, self-reactive T-cell receptor alpha chains are produced in the human thymus.

On this clone: This receptor's antigen is unknown. The record has no base qualities; no much larger clone is one base away.

Library construction relied on the immunoSEQ multiplex PCR assay. Entries here come from immuneACCESS through TCRdb and include only in-frame sequences with V and J called. Some clones fail to appear in such tables; in the studies checked, an unresolved V gene covers under half of the shortfall, and the cause of the remainder is unknown. Here the sample has about 380,000 clones; approximately 95% occur a single time. Around 0.019% of the sample goes to the ten largest clones. The CDR3 runs 12 residues from the cysteine to the phenylalanine. CDR3 DNA is the only sequence kept; it has 36 bases, read in frame from the first base. CDR1 KGHSH and CDR2 LQKENI were looked up in the germline V gene. V drops 1 base and J drops 7 bases, leaving 7 bases in between.

The chain employs TRBV18 and TRBJ1-2, and possibly TRBD1, on 5 matching bases. Source material: thymocytes. This TCR came from a human donor. The nucleotide sequence is given as TGTGCCAGCTCACCACTTCAGGGTGGCTACACCTTC. Its protein is CASSPLQGGYTF.